The rows below give T cell receptor beta chains drawn from one sample of a study of T cell repertoires in cytomegalovirus infection. Using its own MiXCR run on the reads, TCRdb lists one record per CDR3 protein. The repertoire holds some 150,000 distinct CDR3 sequences, with roughly 6% as singletons. Sequences were obtained from PBMCs. The receptors shown here come from a human donor in good health (CMV status not recorded). Some clones in this sample may be carry-over from other donors' samples. Both conserved end residues are part of each CDR3. The D gene is left open where the match is weak. Clone size is not always given. Where it is, it says once, few, many or a class for expanded clones.

>many|TRBJ1-3|NA|TRBV7-9
TGTGCCAGCAGCTTCCACAGGGTCAGCTCTGGAAACACCATATATTTT
CASSFHRVSSGNTIYF
>few|TRBJ1-5|TRBD1|TRBV10-2
TGCGCCAGCAGCGAACAGGGGGCGGATCAGCCCCAGCATTTT
CASSEQGADQPQHF
>NA|TRBJ2-1|NA|TRBV15
TGTGCCACCAGCAGAGATGGACACGATCCCAATGAGCAGTTCTTC
CATSRDGHDPNEQFF
>NA|TRBJ2-3|TRBD1|TRBV29-1
TGCAGCGTGGACAGGAAGACAGATACGCAGTATTTT
CSVDRKTDTQYF
>NA|TRBJ2-7|NA|TRBV5-4
TGTGCCAGCAGCTTGAAGGGGATCCCCTACGAGCAGTACTTC
CASSLKGIPYEQYF
>many|TRBJ1-1|NA|TRBV20-1
TGCAGTGCTAGAGATCGGCGGGTCATGAACACTGAAGCTTTCTTT
CSARDRRVMNTEAFF
>many|TRBJ1-1|NA|TRBV29-1
TGCAGCGTTCGGCGTGAGGCTGAAGCTTTCTTT
CSVRREAEAFF
>many|TRBJ2-3|TRBD1|TRBV28
TGTGCCAGCAGTTTGACGGACAGGGTTACAGATACGCAGTATTTT
CASSLTDRVTDTQYF
>many|TRBJ1-5|TRBD1|TRBV7-2
TGTGCCAGCAGCCAGGGGGTAGGCCGCATTCATCAGCCCCAGCATTTT
CASSQGVGRIHQPQHF
>many|TRBJ2-3|NA|TRBV12-3/TRBV12-4
TGTGCCAGCAGCCCCGTGGGCTTTAATACGCAGTATTTT
CASSPVGFNTQYF
>few|TRBJ2-7|NA|TRBV12-5
TGTGCTAGTTTCCTGAACTCCTACGAGCAGTACTTC
CASFLNSYEQYF